These 22 T cell receptor beta chains were sequenced from one sample in a study of response to subunit inactivated influenza vaccine. TCRdb redid the calling of the RT-PCR reads with MiXCR, one entry per CDR3 protein. This sample has hundreds of thousands of distinct CDR3 sequences, with approximately 11% found just once. The source was PBMCs from blood, collected 35 to 45 days after vaccination. These receptor sequences come from a man between 50 and 59 years old who received an inactivated influenza vaccine.

This clonotype was recorded at least ten times. The V call is TRBV3-1, the J call TRBJ2-2; D not resolved. The germline V and J ends were trimmed by 4 bases and 3 bases, with 6 bases remaining between them. The CDR3 runs to 13 residues. Germline V lookup: CDR1 LGHDT, CDR2 YNNKEL (reference sequence). The CDR3 sequence is CASSPPDTGELFF. The DNA of the CDR3 is TGTGCCAGCAGCCCACCGGACACCGGGGAGCTGTTTTTT.

This clonotype has just a few counts. V usage is TRBV7-9 and J usage is TRBJ1-1; the D gene is possibly TRBD1 (5 bases). CDR1 SEHNR and CDR2 FQNEAQ come from the germline V gene (reference sequence). This CDR3 is 13 amino acids long. Between the trimmed V and J ends, which lost 5 bases and 3 bases, there was a span of 10 bases. Here the CDR3 reads CASSRGTYTEAFF. The CDR3 DNA reads TGTGCCAGCAGCCGAGGGACTTACACTGAAGCTTTCTTT.

The gene calls are TRBV14 and TRBJ1-1; no clear D. The CDR3 has 16 amino acids. V dropped 3 bases and J dropped 1 base, with 15 bases sitting between them. CDR1 and CDR2 (germline): SGHDN, FVKESK. This CDR3 reads CASSQSTDRTNTEAFF. CDR3 in DNA: TGTGCCAGCAGCCAGAGTACCGATCGGACGAACACTGAAGCTTTCTTT.

This clonotype was seen a few times. V gene TRBV6-2 or TRBV6-3 combines with J gene TRBJ2-7, with TRBD1 identical over 7 bases. With V trimmed by 8 bases and J by 3 bases, 4 bases remained unmatched. There are 12 residues in the CDR3. The germline gives CDR1 MNHEY, CDR2 SVGEGT. CDR3 region: CASGQAIYEQYF. Written as DNA, the CDR3 is TGTGCCAGCGGACAGGCGATCTACGAGCAGTACTTC.

The table lists this clonotype with a few counts. The rearrangement uses TRBV19 and TRBJ2-3; TRBD2 agrees at 10 bases. The CDR3 has 16 amino acids. In germline, CDR1 is LNHDA, CDR2 SQIVND (reference sequence). J was trimmed by 4 bases and V by 2 bases; bases with no gene match: 6. The CDR3, as DNA: TGTGCCAGTAGTATAACTTCTAGCGGGAGACCAGATACGCAGTATTTT. This codes for CASSITSSGRPDTQYF.

This clonotype appeared a few times. The rearrangement links TRBV20-1 to TRBJ2-5, with D possibly called TRBD1 or TRBD2 (6 bases each). The CDR3 is made up of 14 amino acids. Trimming removed 6 bases at V and 5 bases at J, with 19 bases between. Germline V gene lookup returns CDR1 DFQATT and CDR2 SNEGSKA (reference sequence). This CDR3 reads CSARTSGARETQYF. In DNA, the CDR3 is TGCAGTGCCAGGACCTCGGGGGCCCGGGAGACCCAGTACTTC.

Comment on this clonotype: Since a much larger clone is just one base distant, this may be a read error. J is TRBJ2-7 and V is TRBV5-1; possible D gene TRBD1, 6 bases. The germline V and J ends were trimmed by 4 bases and 3 bases, with 17 bases remaining between them. The CDR3 sequence is 15 residues long. Germline CDR1 reads SGHRS; CDR2 reads YFSETQ. CDR3 region: CASSIAGIGGYEQYF. The CDR3 DNA follows: TGCGCCAGCAGCATAGCCGGGATAGGGGGCTACGAGCAGTACTTC.

This clonotype has a count of ten or more. The chain carries TRBV25-1 and TRBJ2-3; 12 nucleotides match TRBD2. This CDR3 region has 15 residues. The germline CDR1 and CDR2 sequences are MGHDK and SYGVNS. The V segment lost 7 bases and the J segment 5 bases; nucleotides outside the gene matches: 7. The CDR3 DNA reads as TGTGCCAGCATTGGGACTAGCGGGTTCAGAGATACGCAGTATTTT. Protein: CASIGTSGFRDTQYF.

The chain carries TRBV10-3 and TRBJ2-7, with no clear D. Germline lookup yields CDR1 ENHRY and CDR2 SYGVKD. V lost 6 bases, J lost 6 bases, and 12 bases lay in between. CDR3 length: 12 residues. This CDR3 reads CAIRDRNSEQYF. The CDR3 DNA follows: TGTGCCATCAGAGATAGAAACTCCGAGCAGTACTTC.

This clonotype was counted only a few times. The chain carries TRBV6-5 and TRBJ2-3, with 7 positions matching TRBD2. The CDR3 covers 17 residues. V was pared by 1 base and J by 0 bases, with 7 bases of the junction left unmatched. Per the germline V gene, CDR1 is MNHEY and CDR2 is SVGAGI. Here the CDR3 reads CASSYLRLAASTDTQYF. The CDR3 bases are TGTGCCAGCAGTTACTTAAGACTAGCAGCTAGCACAGATACGCAGTATTTT.

This clonotype was observed many times. V gene TRBV12-3 or TRBV12-4 combines with J gene TRBJ1-2; maybe TRBD1 (6 bases). CDR3 length: 13 residues. Trimming took off 5 bases at V and 8 bases at J, with 15 bases between the two ends. The CDR3 DNA reads as TGTGCCAGCAGTCGAGACAGGATCAACGGCTACACCTTC. Its translation is CASSRDRINGYTF.

The chain has TRBV4-1 and TRBJ1-5; D is undetermined. The CDR3 sequence is 17 residues long. Trimming pared 3 bases from V and 6 bases from J, leaving 21 bases between. Germline-derived CDR1 and CDR2 are MGHRA and YSYEKL. CDR3 DNA sequence: TGCGCCAGCAGCCAGTTACCCATGGGAATAAGTCTTCAGCCCCAGCATTTT. It encodes CASSQLPMGISLQPQHF.

The V gene is TRBV6-2 or TRBV6-3, the J gene TRBJ2-3; tentative D call: TRBD2 (5 bases). Germline V gene lookup returns CDR1 MNHEY and CDR2 SVGEGT. Trimming pared 6 bases from V and 2 bases from J, leaving 18 bases between. CDR3 length: 16 amino acids. The DNA for the CDR3 is TGTGCCAGCAGCCCCGGTAGAGGACTTCTCACAGATACGCAGTATTTT. Translated, it gives CASSPGRGLLTDTQYF.

This clonotype came up many times. The chain employs TRBV9 and TRBJ2-2; 8 bases match TRBD2. The CDR3 consists of 15 residues. Germline assignment: CDR1 SGDLS and CDR2 YYNGEE. After removal of 2 bases from V and 3 bases from J, the junction contained 3 bases not matched to a gene. DNA for the CDR3: TGTGCCAGCAGCGTGCGGGGGGTGGACACCGGGGAGCTGTTTTTT. It codes for CASSVRGVDTGELFF.

This clonotype was recorded a few times. The junction departs from germline at one end; a sequencing error may be responsible. The gene calls are TRBV12-3 or TRBV12-4 and TRBJ1-2; the D is unclear. This CDR3 is built from 13 residues. The CDR3 here is CASSTTAHYGYTF. CDR3 coding DNA: TGTGCCAGCAGCACCACAGCACACTACGGCTACACCTTC.

The chain uses TRBV20-1 and TRBJ2-4, with D possibly matching TRBD1 (5 bases). Trimming took off 3 bases at V and 4 bases at J, with 10 bases between the two ends. This CDR3 comprises 13 residues. Germline CDR1 reads DFQATT; CDR2 reads SNEGSKA (reference sequence). The CDR3 is CSASQGPKNIQYF. The CDR3 nucleotides read TGCAGTGCTAGTCAGGGCCCTAAAAACATTCAGTACTTC.

Ten or more counts support this clonotype. The rearrangement uses TRBV11-2 and TRBJ2-1; tentatively, D is TRBD1 (6 bases). In germline, CDR1 is SGHAT, CDR2 FQNNGV. The length of the CDR3 is 16 residues. Trimming took 0 bases from V and 6 from J, leaving 15 bases between them. DNA of the CDR3: TGTGCCAGCAGCTTAGAGCAGGGGCTTATACTCAATGAGCAGTTCTTC. Its translation is CASSLEQGLILNEQFF.

This rearrangement joins TRBV28 to TRBJ2-2; TRBD1 aligns across 9 bases. Germline V lookup: CDR1 MDHEN, CDR2 SYDVKM. This CDR3 has 15 residues. V lost 11 bases to trimming and J lost 4 bases; unmatched junction nucleotides: 11. CDR3 coding DNA: TGTGCCGTACAACAGGGGGCTCTTTCCACCGGGGAGCTGTTTTTT. Its protein is CAVQQGALSTGELFF.

The V gene is TRBV5-1, the J gene TRBJ2-7, with D possibly being TRBD1 (5 bases). The CDR3 loop spans 14 amino acids. CDR1 and CDR2 from the germline V gene are SGHRS and YFSETQ. The V end was cut by 0 bases, the J end by 6 bases, with 13 bases between. The CDR3 protein is CASSLDQGSGEQYF. The CDR3 DNA is TGCGCCAGCAGCTTGGATCAGGGATCGGGCGAGCAGTACTTC.

This chain links TRBV27 with TRBJ2-3, with TRBD2 matching over 7 bases. Germline V gene data show CDR1 as MNHEY and CDR2 as SMNVEV (reference sequence). With 2 bases clipped from V and 6 bases from J, the junction kept 8 bases outside the gene matches. The CDR3 is made up of 15 amino acids. The CDR3 protein is CASSLGGSSLDTQYF. In nucleotides, the CDR3 is TGTGCCAGCAGTTTAGGCGGGAGTAGTTTGGATACGCAGTATTTT.

This chain uses TRBV11-2 with TRBJ1-2; D perhaps matches TRBD1 (6 bases). The CDR3 has 17 residues. Looked up from germline, CDR1 is SGHAT and CDR2 is FQNNGV. V was trimmed by 0 bases and J by 1 base, leaving 15 bases between them. CDR3 protein: CASSLDGVGGLNYGYTF. The CDR3 DNA is TGTGCCAGCAGCTTAGATGGGGTCGGGGGCCTTAACTATGGCTACACCTTC.

This clonotype was seen many times. J is TRBJ2-1 and V is TRBV7-9; 9 nucleotides match TRBD2. Germline CDR1 is SEHNR and CDR2 is FQNEAQ (reference sequence). The length of the CDR3 is 16 residues. Unmatched junction bases numbered 9, after V lost 5 bases and J lost 4 bases. The CDR3 DNA sequence: TGTGCCAGCAGCCTATCGAGCGGGGGGCTTTACAATGAGCAGTTCTTC. Amino acid sequence: CASSLSSGGLYNEQFF.